This TCR beta chain was captured by sequencing in a study of blood T cells in healthy people across ages (dated by TCRdb to about 2015). For the study in its entirety: Template switching captured roughly one uniquely barcoded TCR beta cDNA molecule per two T cells in model experiments. For two donors (one aged 18 to 29 and one aged 80 or older), the study analyzed two additional independent replicas of 1 million unique cDNA reads from the same blood draw. The study measured age-related changes in TCR beta repertoire diversity using deep sequencing normalized with unique cDNA molecular identifiers. Four age groups were formed from the donors: young (average roughly 15 years), middle-aged (approximately 40), aged (under 70) and long-lived (around 80). Donors of different ages were randomly distributed across sequencing lanes to avoid experimental bias.

Overall study outcomes, separate from this receptor: Estimates of total diversity based on one million sequenced T cells were regarded as lower bounds and as underestimates. The percentage of naive T cells measured by flow cytometry correlated strongly with observed TCR beta diversity. The CMV infection status of donors was not known, potentially confounding age-related changes in expanded clonotypes. Since profiling was done on bulk unsorted PBMCs, naive and antigen-experienced compartments could not be conclusively compared. As age increased, observed TCR beta diversity per million T cells dropped in a roughly linear way, and a significant reduction was already evident by age around 41. The long-lived group showed more naive CD4+ T cells, fewer expanded clones and increased TCR diversity than the aged group, suggesting age selection.

Reading from cysteine to phenylalanine, the CDR3 counts 13 amino acids. Only the CDR3 DNA stays, 39 bases, in frame from base 1. CDR1 LNHDA and CDR2 SQIVND were looked up in the germline V gene (reference sequence). V is pared back by 7 bases and J by 7 bases, with 17 bases lying between the germline termini. A remark on this clonotype: Its binding antigen is unknown. No much larger clonotype is one base removed from it; base qualities were not supplied.

The 39 donors, aged roughly 6 to 100 years, were systemically healthy Caucasian individuals from Russia. Approximately 9 milliliters of peripheral blood were collected from each donor into EDTA-treated Vacutainer tubes. Ficoll-Paque density-gradient centrifugation was used to isolate PBMCs, with at least 6.5 million per sample. Trizol reagent was used to extract total RNA from PBMCs, with at least 5.5 micrograms per sample. For every donor, flow cytometry on a PBMC aliquot measured the percentage of naive CD45RAhigh/CD27high T cells. The library was made by 5' RACE. Sequencing was performed on an Illumina HiSeq 2500. A second roughly 6 to 12 cycle PCR used a sample-barcoded 5' primer and a J-beta primer mix. A template-switch 5' adaptor carrying 12 random nucleotides introduced a unique molecular identifier onto each TCR beta cDNA molecule. Each sample yielded at least 2.5 million CDR3-containing paired-end reads. The Mint cDNA synthesis kit, primed by a TRBC-specific oligonucleotide, was used to synthesize first-strand cDNA from all RNA. All cDNA was treated with uracil-DNA glycosylase and then went through a first 18-cycle PCR with the universal primers M1SS and BC2_uni_R. As for the authors' bioinformatics: Each sample was normalized by randomly selecting 1 million high-quality reads, each carrying a distinct molecular identifier. Reads sharing molecular identifiers were discarded rather than binned into consensus sequences. MiTCR, with a Q25 quality threshold and the strictest error-elimination algorithm, was used for CDR3 identification, clonotype clustering and error correction. A nonparametric unseen species model using Euler transformation provided a lower-bound estimate of total TCR beta diversity. The public reads were reanalyzed by TCRdb: fastp trimming at Q25, MiXCR alignment, in-frame beta chains only. Each CDR3 protein appears once, grouped with its most common genes and DNA. Clone size and V and J calls follow TCRdb, not the original study. In all, the sample holds fewer than 1.5 million distinct CDR3 sequences, and 35% to 45% of those were seen once. The top ten clones comprise 7.9% of the sample.

The chain uses TRBV19 and TRBJ2-7, with no D gene named confidently. Sequences were obtained from blood. This clonotype was sampled from a woman younger than 35 in good health. The encoded CDR3 is CASTLGIYNEQYF. At the DNA level, the sequence is TGTGCCAGTACCCTTGGTATTTACAATGAGCAGTACTTC.